Each of the 26 T cell receptor beta chains below was sequenced from the same sample in a study of vaccination effects on CD4 cells after COVID-19 (dated by TCRdb to the early 2020s). The antigens these receptors bind are not known. The method behind the library was the immunoSEQ multiplex PCR assay. TCRdb mirrors the immuneACCESS table, restricted to in-frame sequences. Some clones are absent from its copies; in checked studies, under half trace to an unresolved V gene, and the reason for the others is unknown. The table for this sample lists tens of thousands of clones; roughly 70% of them were counted only once. The ten most abundant clones make up around 17% of the sample. To identify antigen-specific CD4+ T cell clonotypes by their expansion, the ViraFEST assay first stimulated PBMC with viral peptide pools and then applied TCR sequencing. After about 9 days of culture, CD4+ T cells were isolated with the EasySep CD4+ T cell isolation kit. None of the healthy vaccine recipients had a prior SARS-CoV-2 infection, which was confirmed by nucleocapsid antibody tests that came back negative both before and after vaccination.

Sequenced material: CD4+ T cells from PBMCs cultured with SARS-CoV-2 spike peptides, taken before COVID-19 vaccination. According to the study, the label for this sample's cell subset or site signals: SARS-CoV-2 spike overlapping peptide pool stimulation. These receptors all come from a human donor who received a COVID-19 vaccine.

The chain combines TRBV6-5 with TRBJ2-7, with TRBD1 identical over 8 bases. The germline V gene encodes CDR1 MNHEY and CDR2 SVGAGI. V lost 6 bases and J lost 1; bases outside the gene matches: 5. The CDR3 consists of 14 residues. CDR3 bases: TGTGCCAGCAGCCGGACAGGGTCTTCCTACGAGCAGTACTTC. Translation gives CASSRTGSSYEQYF.

The chain combines TRBV6-5 with TRBJ2-7; 8 bases align to TRBD2. CDR3 length: 14 amino acids. CDR1 MNHEY and CDR2 SVGAGI come from the germline V gene. V lost 7 bases, J lost 5 bases, and 10 bases stayed unmatched. The CDR3 loop is CASNNGGAYDEQYF. DNA for the CDR3: TGTGCCAGCAATAACGGGGGGGCCTACGACGAGCAGTACTTC.

This chain uses TRBV29-1 with TRBJ2-1; 12 bases line up with TRBD2. Trimming took 4 bases from V and 8 from J; bases not matched to a gene: 9. This CDR3 is built from 15 residues. The germline CDR1 and CDR2 sequences are SQVTM and ANQGSEA. CDR3 nucleotides: TGCAGCGTTGTACTAGCGGGAGGCTATGATCATGAGCAGTTCTTC. As protein: CSVVLAGGYDHEQFF.

This clone appeared a single time. The chain combines TRBV4-1 with TRBJ1-1; D uncertain. Germline V gene data show CDR1 as MGHRA and CDR2 as YSYEKL. Trimming removed 1 base at V and 11 bases at J, with 8 bases between. The CDR3 spans 11 residues. CDR3 sequence (DNA): TGCGCCAGCAGCCAAGCAGGATCTGCTTTCTTT. It translates to CASSQAGSAFF.

Only one count was recorded for this clone. The chain recombines TRBV7-2 with TRBJ2-4; 7 nucleotides align to TRBD2. Germline V gene sequence: CDR1 SGHTA, CDR2 FQGNSA. V lost 2 bases and J lost 0; bases outside the gene matches: 10. The CDR3 has 18 residues. The DNA for the CDR3 is TGTGCCAGCAGCTTACTCCTTGGCGGGAGTGGAGCCAAAAACATTCAGTACTTC. As protein: CASSLLLGGSGAKNIQYF.

The rearrangement joins TRBV29-1 to TRBJ1-3, with D maybe TRBD1 (5 bases). This CDR3 region has 11 residues. V shed 7 bases and J shed 4 bases, with 8 bases lying between them. The germline V gene has CDR1 SQVTM and CDR2 ANQGSEA. The CDR3: CSGGTGNTIYF. The CDR3 region has the DNA TGCAGCGGGGGCACGGGAAACACCATATATTTT.

This chain connects TRBV7-9 to TRBJ1-1; D is possibly TRBD1 (5 bases). CDR1 is SEHNR, CDR2 FQNEAQ, per germline (reference sequence). Trimming cost V 1 base and J 3 bases, with 12 bases left between them. The CDR3 spans 15 residues. In nucleotides, the CDR3 is TGTGCCAGCAGCTTAGGACGGGGACCTTACACTGAAGCTTTCTTT. Protein product: CASSLGRGPYTEAFF. The whole variable domain, filled in from reference TRBV7-9 and TRBJ1-1, reads DTGVSQNPRHKITKRGQNVTFRCDPISEHNRLYWYRQTLGQGPEFLTYFQNEAQLEKSRLLSDRFSAERPKGSFSTLEIQRTEQGDSAMYLCASSLGRGPYTEAFFGQGTRLTVV.

The V gene is TRBV5-6, the J gene TRBJ2-4; D is uncertain. Germline V lookup: CDR1 SGHDT, CDR2 YYEEEE. Trimming removed 2 bases at V and 0 bases at J, with 12 bases between. This CDR3 comprises 16 residues. Written as DNA, the CDR3 is TGTGCCAGCAGCTTCAGGAGAGGCCTAGCCAAAAACATTCAGTACTTC. Translated: CASSFRRGLAKNIQYF.

This chain uses TRBV28 with TRBJ2-6; tentative D call: TRBD1 (6 bases). The CDR3 runs to 18 residues. V gave up 5 bases and J gave up 1 base, with 18 bases separating them. CDR1 and CDR2 from the germline V gene are MDHEN and SYDVKM. This CDR3 reads CASSQTGSTPSGANVLTF. The DNA for the CDR3 is TGTGCCAGCAGTCAAACAGGGAGTACTCCTTCTGGGGCCAACGTCCTGACTTTC.

The V gene is TRBV5-1, the J gene TRBJ1-1; a weak D match, TRBD1 (5 bases). Germline V gene lookup returns CDR1 SGHRS and CDR2 YFSETQ. With 1 base removed from V and 3 bases from J, the gap between germline ends came to 7 bases. The CDR3 extends over 13 amino acids. CDR3 in DNA: TGCGCCAGCAGCTTGTCGGGGGACACTGAAGCTTTCTTT. Translation: CASSLSGDTEAFF.

This clone was seen once. This rearrangement joins TRBV5-4 to TRBJ1-3; D is unresolved. Germline values: CDR1 SGHNT, CDR2 YYREEE (reference sequence). The CDR3 is made up of 15 amino acids. V was trimmed by 2 bases and J by 2 bases, leaving 11 bases between them. The CDR3 bases are TGTGCCAGCAGCTTCGGGGTGCGTCCTGGAAACACCATATATTTT. Encoded protein: CASSFGVRPGNTIYF.

The chain has TRBV28 and TRBJ1-1; D not resolved. V was shortened by 3 bases and J by 1 base, with 15 bases between the two germline ends. From germline, CDR1 is MDHEN and CDR2 SYDVKM. This CDR3 spans 16 amino acids. For the CDR3, the DNA is TGTGCCAGCAGTTTGGGCAGCGCACCAAGGAACACTGAAGCTTTCTTT. This encodes CASSLGSAPRNTEAFF.

This clone is a singleton in its sample. This chain joins TRBV7-2 and TRBJ1-1; tentative D call: TRBD1 (5 bases). V gave up 2 bases and J gave up 8 bases, with 12 bases separating them. Germline values: CDR1 SGHTA, CDR2 FQGNSA. The CDR3 sequence is 13 residues long. The CDR3 nucleotides read TGTGCCAGCAGCTTAAATTCTAGGGGAGAAGCTTTCTTT. Translated: CASSLNSRGEAFF.

The gene calls are TRBV19 and TRBJ1-1; D is unclear. In germline, CDR1 is LNHDA, CDR2 SQIVND (reference sequence). The CDR3 consists of 15 residues. V gave up 5 bases and J gave up 1 base, with 14 bases separating them. CDR3 nucleotides: TGTGCCAGTAGTGTCCCGGGCAGCTGGAACACTGAAGCTTTCTTT. Translation: CASSVPGSWNTEAFF.

The chain carries TRBV28 and TRBJ2-3, with 16 bases matching TRBD2. The CDR3 has 16 residues. Trimming removed 6 bases from V and 9 bases from J; junction bases left unmatched: 9. Germline CDR1 is MDHEN and CDR2 is SYDVKM. This CDR3 reads CASSLRGTSGRVTQYF. The CDR3 coding sequence is TGTGCCAGCAGCTTGAGGGGGACTAGCGGGAGGGTGACGCAGTATTTT.

V is TRBV27 and J is TRBJ2-1; 7 nucleotides align to TRBD1. The germline V gene encodes CDR1 MNHEY and CDR2 SMNVEV (reference sequence). V trimming: 5 bases; J trimming: 11 bases; junction bases outside the gene matches: 15. CDR3 length equals 15 residues. In DNA, the CDR3 is TGTGCCAGCAGTCTCTACCGGGACAGTACAATGAAGCAGTTCTTC. Protein sequence: CASSLYRDSTMKQFF.

The genes are TRBV12-3 or TRBV12-4 and TRBJ1-3, with D possibly TRBD1 on 5 matching bases. This CDR3 has 12 amino acids. Trimming took 6 bases from V and 10 from J, leaving 13 bases between them. CDR3 protein: CASSPGASTIYF. The CDR3 nucleotides read TGTGCCAGCAGCCCTGGGGCGTCAACCATATATTTT.

V is TRBV9 and J is TRBJ2-3; 7 positions agree with TRBD1. There are 16 residues in the CDR3. With V trimmed by 0 bases and J by 1 base, 5 bases remained unmatched. The germline gives CDR1 SGDLS, CDR2 YYNGEE. The CDR3 region is CASSVGTGTGTDTQYF. The CDR3 bases are TGTGCCAGCAGCGTAGGAACCGGGACAGGCACAGATACGCAGTATTTT.

The V gene is TRBV5-6, the J gene TRBJ1-2, with TRBD1 matching over 7 bases. The germline gives CDR1 SGHDT, CDR2 YYEEEE. Unmatched junction bases numbered 8, after V lost 4 bases and J lost 8 bases. CDR3 length equals 13 residues. The CDR3 sequence: CASSQRQGDGYTF. In DNA, the CDR3 is TGTGCCAGCAGCCAGAGACAGGGTGACGGCTACACCTTC. Drawing the rest from reference TRBV5-6 and TRBJ1-2, the complete variable domain is DAGVTQSPTHLIKTRGQQVTLRCSPKSGHDTVSWYQQALGQGPQFIFQYYEEEERQRGNFPDRFSGHQFPNYSSELNVNALLLGDSALYLCASSQRQGDGYTFGSGTRLTVV.

This clone was picked up one time. In nucleotides, the CDR3 is TGTGCCAGCAGTCAGGACGGTAACTATGGCTACACCTTC. Amino acid sequence: CASSQDGNYGYTF. This chain connects TRBV6-1 to TRBJ1-2; D remains ambiguous. The ends were cut back, 5 bases at V and 1 base at J, with 8 bases in the middle. This CDR3 is built from 13 residues. The germline gives CDR1 MNHNS, CDR2 SASEGT.

The chain uses TRBV7-2 and TRBJ2-7; D is perhaps TRBD1 (6 bases). V was trimmed by 6 bases and J by 7 bases, leaving 16 bases between them. CDR3 length: 13 amino acids. Germline CDR1 SGHTA, CDR2 FQGNSA. As DNA, the CDR3 is TGTGCCAGCAGTCGGCCGGGACAACAAGAGCAGTACTTC. Translation: CASSRPGQQEQYF.

The rearrangement links TRBV30 to TRBJ1-1; no clear D. Germline lookup yields CDR1 GTSNPN and CDR2 SVGIG (reference sequence). V lost 7 bases and J lost 5, with 14 bases in between. The CDR3 is made up of 12 amino acids. In DNA, the CDR3 is TGTGCCTTGGGTCCCCGGGGTACTGAAGCTTTCTTT. Protein: CALGPRGTEAFF.

This rearrangement joins TRBV20-1 to TRBJ2-7, with 9 bases fitting TRBD1. Losses at the gene ends were 3 bases for V and 3 bases for J; bases not matched to a gene: 9. There are 15 residues in the CDR3. Germline CDR1 is DFQATT and CDR2 is SNEGSKA (reference sequence). The CDR3 DNA reads as TGCAGTGCTAGTACCCCGACAGGGGGTGGCTACGAGCAGTACTTC. Encoded protein: CSASTPTGGGYEQYF.

V usage is TRBV6-5 and J usage is TRBJ1-2; D is undetermined. Looked up from germline, CDR1 is MNHEY and CDR2 is SVGAGI. Trimming pared 7 bases from V and 6 bases from J, leaving 21 bases between. CDR3 length equals 15 residues. Written as DNA, the CDR3 is TGTGCCAGCATCCAACCCCTTCGCGGGAGGAATGGCTACACCTTC. Protein sequence: CASIQPLRGRNGYTF.

The chain couples TRBV5-1 to TRBJ2-2, with D hard to call. CDR1 SGHRS and CDR2 YFSETQ come from the germline V gene. There are 14 residues in the CDR3. V shed 8 bases and J shed 4 bases, with 15 bases lying between them. CDR3 region: CASIAGPSTGELFF. DNA of the CDR3: TGCGCCAGTATAGCAGGTCCTTCCACCGGGGAGCTGTTTTTT.

This sequence joins TRBV28 and TRBJ1-2, with a weak D call TRBD1 (6 bases). The V gene lost 7 bases and the J gene lost 8 bases, with 17 bases spanning the gap. The germline V gene has CDR1 MDHEN and CDR2 SYDVKM. The CDR3 consists of 13 residues. The CDR3 sequence is CASTLGGGKGYTF. CDR3 nucleotides: TGTGCCAGCACTCTGGGGGGGGGCAAAGGCTACACCTTC.